What follows are 4 T cell receptor beta chains derived from one specimen sequenced in a study of CD8 T cells in ankylosing spondylitis. One entry per CDR3 protein, called by TCRdb with MiXCR from the 5' RACE reads. The sample holds about 250,000 distinct CDR3 sequences, roughly a third seen once. Specimen: blood, either unsorted or a sorted T cell fraction (not recorded which). The receptors were gathered from a male donor with ankylosing spondylitis or in good health (not recorded which).

This clonotype was found a few times. The rearrangement joins TRBV20-1 to TRBJ1-2; 8 bases are shared with TRBD1. The germline V gene has CDR1 DFQATT and CDR2 SNEGSKA (reference sequence). The CDR3 extends over 14 amino acids. Unmatched junction bases numbered 10, after V lost 6 bases and J lost 4 bases. CDR3 loop: CSARQPDRVYGYTF. CDR3 nucleotide sequence: TGCAGTGCCAGACAGCCGGACAGGGTCTATGGCTACACCTTC.

The chain is built from TRBV29-1 and TRBJ2-6, with D perhaps matching TRBD2 (5 bases). V was clipped by 3 bases and J by 1 base, with 7 bases between them. CDR1 is SQVTM and CDR2 is ANQGSEA in the germline V gene. The CDR3 is 14 amino acids. The CDR3: CSVERVSGANVLTF. The CDR3 DNA follows: TGCAGCGTTGAGCGGGTATCTGGGGCCAACGTCCTGACTTTC.

This sequence joins TRBV6-1 and TRBJ2-1; TRBD2 agrees at 11 bases. Germline lookup yields CDR1 MNHNS and CDR2 SASEGT. The V and J ends lost 6 bases and 2 bases, in that order; junction bases with no gene match: 3. The CDR3 covers 15 residues. The CDR3 loop reads CASRSLAGAYNEQFF. The CDR3 coding sequence is TGTGCCAGCAGGTCACTAGCGGGGGCCTACAATGAGCAGTTCTTC.

The rearrangement joins TRBV6-1 to TRBJ2-3; 7 nucleotides align to TRBD1. Germline V gives CDR1 MNHNS, CDR2 SASEGT. The CDR3 has 13 amino acids. V shed 8 bases, J shed 2 bases, and the junction held 4 bases outside the gene matches. The CDR3 DNA follows: TGTGCCAGCTACGACAGGGTCACAGATACGCAGTATTTT. This encodes CASYDRVTDTQYF.